This paragraph reports one T cell receptor beta chain. This sample is drawn from a study of cytomegalovirus exposure and HLA in healthy donors. Both 60 Vbeta primers and 13 Jbeta primers went into the PCR. The data were produced by immunoSEQ multiplex PCR, yet TCRdb's version contains in-frame clones alone and is incomplete. The sample yields about 160,000 clones, roughly 70% seen once. Looked up from germline, CDR1 is SGHDT and CDR2 is YYEEEE. V trimming: 2 bases; J trimming: 13 bases; junction bases outside the gene matches: 17. The CDR3 loop spans 15 amino acids. The chain uses TRBV5-6 and TRBJ2-5, with 7 bases that match TRBD1. Specimen: PBMCs. The TCR sequence derives from a woman aged 45-65 years in good health and CMV-seropositive. The CDR3 protein is CASSFSSWGQREPYF. The DNA of the CDR3 is TGTGCCAGCAGCTTTAGCTCTTGGGGACAGCGAGAACCGTACTTC.